Listed below are T cell receptor beta chains from one sample, sequenced in a study of T cell changes during pregnancy in multiple sclerosis. Sequencing used immunoSEQ multiplex PCR; TCRdb keeps in-frame clones, though not all of them. Here the sample spans 76,000 or so clones, roughly 93% being singletons. The input for sequencing was peripheral blood, taken in the second trimester of pregnancy. The receptors stem from a female donor in good health, enrolled as a control in a pregnancy study. Each CDR3 is given with its conserved first and last residue. D genes are given only for firm matches. Clone size is shown for a subset of rows, as once, few, many or a class of expanded clone.

>.|.|TRBJ2-3|TRBV11-3
TGTGCCAGCAGCTTAAGGCTAGCAGGAGATACGCAGTATTTT
CASSLRLAGDTQYF
>TRBD1|.|TRBJ2-1|TRBV25-1
TGTGCCAGCAGTGAATGGGGGAGACAGGGGCTAAATGAGCAGTTCTTC
CASSEWGRQGLNEQFF
>.|.|TRBJ2-7|TRBV5-6
TGTGCCAGCAGCCGGACAAGAGAGCAGTACTTC
CASSRTREQYF
>.|.|TRBJ1-1|TRBV27
TGTGCCAGCAGGAGGGGGGGCAGGGAAGCTTTCTTT
CASRRGGREAFF
>TRBD1|.|TRBJ1-6|TRBV7-2
TGTGCCAGTGAACAGGAGGGGGCCTCACCCCTCCACTTT
CASEQEGASPLHF
>.|once|TRBJ2-3|TRBV7-9
TGTGCCAGCAGCTTAGTAGGGAGTACAGATACGCAGTATTTT
CASSLVGSTDTQYF
>TRBD1|.|TRBJ1-1|TRBV4-3
TGCGCCAGCAGCCAAGGGACAGGCCCAAACACTGAAGCTTTCTTT
CASSQGTGPNTEAFF
>TRBD1|.|TRBJ1-2|TRBV25-1
TGTGCCAGCAGTACAGGGGGCTCAGGCGGCTACACCTTC
CASSTGGSGGYTF
>TRBD1|.|TRBJ2-6|TRBV5-1
TGCGCCAGCAGCTGGACAGGGGGCGGTGGGGCCAACGTCCTGACTTTC
CASSWTGGGGANVLTF
>.|.|TRBJ2-6|TRBV29-1
TGCAGCGTTGACGACTATGACCTCTACTCTGGGGCCAACGTCCTGACTTTC
CSVDDYDLYSGANVLTF
>.|.|TRBJ2-7|TRBV5-6
TGTGCCAGCAGCTTGGTGGGGGGGCCGCGGTACGAGCAGTACTTC
CASSLVGGPRYEQYF
>TRBD1|once|TRBJ1-3|TRBV18
TGTGCCAGCTCACCGACGACAGGGGAGAGTGGAAACACCATATATTTT
CASSPTTGESGNTIYF
>TRBD1|.|TRBJ1-2|TRBV7-2
TGTGCCAGCAGCACTCGGGACAGGGAGAACTATGGCTACACCTTC
CASSTRDRENYGYTF
>TRBD1|.|TRBJ2-2|TRBV19
TGTGCCAGTAGTATACAGTACAGGGGAAACACCGGGGAGCTGTTTTTT
CASSIQYRGNTGELFF
>TRBD1|.|TRBJ2-2|TRBV5-1
TGCGCCAGCAGCGCCGGGACAGGGAACACCGGGGAGCTGTTTTTT
CASSAGTGNTGELFF
>.|.|TRBJ2-5|TRBV27
TGTGCCAGCAGTTTATATCGAGAAGAGACCCAGTACTTC
CASSLYREETQYF
>.|.|TRBJ2-1|TRBV19
TGTGCCAGTAGTATAGACGGGGGCTCCTACAATGAGCAGTTCTTC
CASSIDGGSYNEQFF
>.|.|TRBJ2-7|TRBV5-4
TGTGCCAGCAGCGAGAGCGGCGGTTCCTACGAGCAGTACTTC
CASSESGGSYEQYF
>.|.|TRBJ1-1|TRBV5-5
TGTGCCAGCAGCTTGTCAGGGTTGAACACTGAAGCTTTCTTT
CASSLSGLNTEAFF
>TRBD1|.|TRBJ1-1|TRBV11-3
TGTGCCAGCAGCGTCTACAGGGGAACTGAAGCTTTCTTT
CASSVYRGTEAFF
>TRBD1|.|TRBJ2-7|TRBV10-3
TGTGCCATCAGTGACGACAGGGGCTACGAGCAGTACTTC
CAISDDRGYEQYF
>TRBD2|.|TRBJ2-7|TRBV6-1
TGTGCCAGCAGTGAGACTGGGGGGGACGAGCAGTACTTC
CASSETGGDEQYF
>.|.|TRBJ1-2|TRBV7-9
TGTGCCAGCAGCTTAGCGCTGGGGGGGGGCTATGGCTACACCTTC
CASSLALGGGYGYTF
>TRBD2|.|TRBJ2-2|TRBV4-1
TGCGCCAGCAGCTTGCGGGGGGGCCGGAACACCGGGGAGCTGTTTTTT
CASSLRGGRNTGELFF
>TRBD1|.|TRBJ1-4|TRBV19
TGTGCCAGTAGTCAGGCCACCCGCACAGGACAGGATGAAAAACTGTTTTTT
CASSQATRTGQDEKLFF
>TRBD2|.|TRBJ2-1|TRBV4-1
TGCGCCAGCAGCCAAAATCGCCCTGTTGCGGGGGGGAGCTCCTACAATGAGCAGTTCTTC
CASSQNRPVAGGSSYNEQFF
>TRBD1|.|TRBJ1-2|TRBV13
TGTGCCAGCAGACCCAGGACAGGCCTCACCGGCTACACCTTC
CASRPRTGLTGYTF
>.|.|TRBJ1-2|TRBV5-6
TGTGCCAGCAGCTTATCCCTACTCGGGGGCTACACCTTC
CASSLSLLGGYTF
>.|.|TRBJ1-2|TRBV6-1
TGTGCCAGCAGTGAAAGGGGCAACTATGGCTACACCTTC
CASSERGNYGYTF
>.|.|TRBJ2-1|TRBV9
TGTGCCAGCAGCGTAGATGGGGGGGGCAACAATGAGCAGTTCTTC
CASSVDGGGNNEQFF
>TRBD2|.|TRBJ2-1|TRBV7-2
TGTGCCAGCAGCTTAGGGGGGGGACCCTACAATGAGCAGTTCTTC
CASSLGGGPYNEQFF
>TRBD1|.|TRBJ2-5|TRBV7-2
TGTGCCAGCAGCTTAGCGGGGGCAGGGGGCCCCCAAGAGACCCAGTACTTC
CASSLAGAGGPQETQYF
>.|.|TRBJ1-2|TRBV7-2
TGTGCCAGCAGCTATTCAAGGGGGATAAACTATGGCTACACCTTC
CASSYSRGINYGYTF
>.|.|TRBJ1-2|TRBV18
TGTGCCAGCTCACCGGAAGGGGGAACCTATGGCTACACCTTC
CASSPEGGTYGYTF
>TRBD1|once|TRBJ2-7|TRBV5-1
TGCGCCAGCAGCTTCGGCAGGGGGATCACCTACGAGCAGTACTTC
CASSFGRGITYEQYF
>.|.|TRBJ2-3|TRBV28
TGTGCCAGCAGCGTAACAGGAGCTTCGAACACAGATACGCAGTATTTT
CASSVTGASNTDTQYF
>TRBD2|once|TRBJ2-5|TRBV5-1
TGCGCCAGCAGCCCAGATGGACTAGCCCAAGAGACCCAGTACTTC
CASSPDGLAQETQYF
>.|once|TRBJ1-1|TRBV29-1
TGCAGCGTTGAAGATCCGACAGCCAAGAACACTGAAGCTTTCTTT
CSVEDPTAKNTEAFF
>TRBD2|.|TRBJ2-5|TRBV4-2
TGTGCCAGCAGCCAAGAGGGACTAGCGGGGTCAGAGACCCAGTACTTC
CASSQEGLAGSETQYF
>TRBD1|.|TRBJ2-7|TRBV5-1
TGCGCCAGCAGCTTGGCCGGGACAGTCTACGAGCAGTACTTC
CASSLAGTVYEQYF
>TRBD1|.|TRBJ1-4|TRBV10-3
TGTGCCATCAGTGACCCAGGGGGCAAGGGTGTTGAAAAACTGTTTTTT
CAISDPGGKGVEKLFF
>TRBD1|.|TRBJ1-5|TRBV27
TGTGCCAGCAGCCACCCCGAAGGGACAGGGAGACGTCGATCGTCCGTTCAGCCCCAGCATTTT
CASSHPEGTGRRRSSVQPQHF